These 18 T cell receptor beta chains originate from one sample sequenced in a study of T cell repertoires in cytomegalovirus infection (dated by TCRdb to between 2019 and 2020). Sequenced using an Illumina HiSeq 1500. Through fastp at Q25 and MiXCR, TCRdb rebuilt clones from the public reads, retaining in-frame beta chains. Rows with one shared CDR3 protein collapse into an entry with the most common genes and DNA. This sample holds fewer than 200,000 distinct CDR3 sequences; about 20% were observed only once. The leading ten clones occupy 2.5% to 3% of the sample. What was sequenced was PBMCs. The receptors come from a human donor in good health (CMV status not recorded). Some clones in this sample may be carry-over from other donors' samples.

The rearrangement uses TRBV6-2 or TRBV6-3 and TRBJ1-1, with D maybe TRBD1 (5 bases). The CDR3 contains 17 residues. Germline V gene sequence: CDR1 MNHEY, CDR2 SVGEGT. The V and J ends lost 5 bases and 2 bases respectively, with 21 bases between them. The CDR3 DNA sequence: TGTGCCAGCAGTCCAGACTCGTCGACAGACCCTAACACTGAAGCTTTCTTT. Translating it yields CASSPDSSTDPNTEAFF.

This clonotype was found many times. V is TRBV7-2 and J is TRBJ2-1, with D tentatively TRBD2 (6 bases). V gave up 3 bases and J gave up 2 bases, with 14 bases separating them. Looked up from germline, CDR1 is SGHTA and CDR2 is FQGNSA. The CDR3 contains 16 residues. The CDR3 coding sequence is TGTGCCAGCAGCTTTGTCGGGAGAGGGACCTACAATGAGCAGTTCTTC. Translated, it gives CASSFVGRGTYNEQFF.

This clonotype was picked up a small number of times. The rearrangement uses TRBV7-2 and TRBJ2-1; possible D gene TRBD1, 6 bases. The CDR3 consists of 17 residues. Germline V gives CDR1 SGHTA, CDR2 FQGNSA. V lost 0 bases and J 2 bases, leaving 14 bases between the germline ends. Here the CDR3 reads CASSLAGRGTTYNEQFF. In DNA form, the CDR3 reads TGTGCCAGCAGCTTAGCTGGCAGGGGAACTACCTACAATGAGCAGTTCTTC.

As regards this clonotype: A much larger clonotype is one base distant, so this may be a read error. The chain is built from TRBV6-5 and TRBJ2-7; 9 nucleotides line up with TRBD1. In germline, CDR1 is MNHEY, CDR2 SVGAGI. The CDR3 spans 15 residues. V was clipped by 4 bases and J by 3 bases; unmatched bases: 7. The CDR3: CASSSSLGQGYEQYF. In DNA form, the CDR3 reads TGTGCCAGCAGTTCTTCCTTGGGACAGGGCTACGAGCAGTACTTC.

The CDR3 sequence is CASRRTGGGPGYTF. The CDR3 DNA follows: TGTGCCAGCAGACGGACAGGGGGCGGCCCTGGCTACACCTTC. The V and J genes are TRBV6-2 or TRBV6-3 and TRBJ1-2; 11 nucleotides agree with TRBD1. The germline CDR1 and CDR2 sequences are MNHEY and SVGEGT. With V trimmed by 6 bases and J by 7 bases, 7 bases remained unmatched. This CDR3 has 14 residues.

This clonotype was observed a handful of times. The chain links TRBV11-2 to TRBJ2-2, with 8 bases aligning to TRBD2. CDR1 is SGHAT, CDR2 FQNNGV, per germline. There are 15 residues in the CDR3. The ends lost 6 bases at V and 5 bases at J; junction bases unmatched: 8. The CDR3 coding sequence is TGTGCCAGCAGGGAAGGGACTAGAAGAACCGGGGAGCTGTTTTTT. Translating it yields CASREGTRRTGELFF.

This chain uses TRBV29-1 with TRBJ2-4, with 12 bases aligning to TRBD2. The germline CDR1 and CDR2 sequences are SQVTM and ANQGSEA. The V and J ends lost 0 bases and 1 base, in that order; junction bases with no gene match: 10. The CDR3 has 19 amino acids. The CDR3 is CSVEDRLAGGPGAKNIQYF. CDR3 bases: TGCAGCGTTGAAGATCGGCTAGCGGGAGGGCCTGGTGCCAAAAACATTCAGTACTTC.

The chain carries TRBV6-4 and TRBJ2-2; D is unresolved. This CDR3 is built from 14 residues. Per the germline V gene, CDR1 is MRHNA and CDR2 is SNTAGT. Trimming pared 6 bases from V and 1 base from J, leaving 9 bases between. The DNA for the CDR3 is TGTGCCAGCAGAGCAACCCTGAACACCGGGGAGCTGTTTTTT. Encoded protein: CASRATLNTGELFF.

There are many counts of this clonotype. This chain uses TRBV7-2 with TRBJ1-6; TRBD1 matches at 7 bases. CDR1 is SGHTA and CDR2 is FQGNSA in the germline V gene. V was clipped by 8 bases and J by 10 bases; unmatched bases: 11. This CDR3 is built from 14 residues. CDR3 sequence reads: CASSRDSFLSPLHF. The DNA of the CDR3 is TGTGCCAGCTCAAGGGACAGCTTTTTGTCACCCCTCCACTTT.

This chain links TRBV7-8 with TRBJ2-7; no reliable D call. The CDR3 sequence is 12 residues long. CDR1 is SGHVS, CDR2 FQNEAQ, per germline. V lost 1 base and J 4 bases, leaving 5 bases between the germline ends. CDR3 loop: CASSLVQYEQYF. CDR3 sequence (DNA): TGTGCCAGCAGCTTAGTACAGTACGAGCAGTACTTC.

This clonotype was recorded a few times. V usage is TRBV9 and J usage is TRBJ2-2; D possibly corresponds to TRBD2 (5 bases). Looked up from germline, CDR1 is SGDLS and CDR2 is YYNGEE. V shed 0 bases and J shed 3 bases, with 12 bases lying between them. The CDR3 covers 16 residues. CDR3 nucleotides: TGTGCCAGCAGCGTAGACCCGACGAGGGACACCGGGGAGCTGTTTTTT. It encodes CASSVDPTRDTGELFF.

This clonotype has more than one count but fewer than ten. This chain links TRBV7-2 with TRBJ1-3; D is ambiguous. Looked up from germline, CDR1 is SGHTA and CDR2 is FQGNSA. The CDR3 is made up of 15 amino acids. Trimming removed 4 bases from V and 2 bases from J, with 12 bases in between. The CDR3 region is CASSYQDRTGNTIYF. The CDR3 DNA reads as TGTGCCAGCAGCTACCAGGATCGTACTGGAAACACCATATATTTT. Full variable domain (outside the CDR3, taken from reference TRBV7-2 and TRBJ1-3): GAGVSQSPSNKVTEKGKDVELRCDPISGHTALYWYRQSLGQGLEFLIYFQGNSAPDKSGLPSDRFSAERTGGSVSTLTIQRTQQEDSAVYLCASSYQDRTGNTIYFGEGSWLTVV.

This clonotype was seen a handful of times. The J gene is TRBJ1-5, the V gene TRBV7-9; a weak D match, TRBD1 (5 bases). CDR1 is SEHNR and CDR2 is FQNEAQ in the germline V gene (reference sequence). V shed 2 bases and J shed 5 bases, with 7 bases lying between them. The CDR3 covers 13 residues. The CDR3 is CASSLQGYQPQHF. The CDR3 nucleotides read TGTGCCAGCAGCTTACAGGGATATCAGCCCCAGCATTTT. Looking up the rest from reference TRBV7-9 and TRBJ1-5 gives the full variable domain: DTGVSQNPRHKITKRGQNVTFRCDPISEHNRLYWYRQTLGQGPEFLTYFQNEAQLEKSRLLSDRFSAERPKGSFSTLEIQRTEQGDSAMYLCASSLQGYQPQHFGDGTRLSIL.

The table lists this clonotype with a count of one. The chain recombines TRBV4-1 with TRBJ1-3; no definite D call. In germline, CDR1 is MGHRA, CDR2 YSYEKL. The CDR3 has 16 amino acids. Deletions cut 0 bases from V and 0 bases from J, with 9 bases between. CDR3 protein: CASSQESANSGNTIYF. The DNA for the CDR3 is TGCGCCAGCAGCCAAGAGTCCGCAAACTCTGGAAACACCATATATTTT.

The chain carries TRBV5-1 and TRBJ2-5; no clear D gene. This CDR3 comprises 12 residues. V gave up 5 bases and J gave up 5 bases, with 10 bases separating them. In germline, CDR1 is SGHRS, CDR2 YFSETQ. This CDR3 reads CASRLVGETQYF. The CDR3 DNA reads as TGCGCCAGCAGGCTGGTGGGGGAGACCCAGTACTTC.

The table lists this clonotype with many counts. This sequence joins TRBV27 and TRBJ1-1, with D unclear. Germline V gene sequence: CDR1 MNHEY, CDR2 SMNVEV (reference sequence). The CDR3 loop spans 14 amino acids. V lost 8 bases to trimming and J lost 4 bases, with 17 bases between them. The CDR3 region is CASSLPRFATEAFF. The DNA of the CDR3 is TGTGCCAGCTCCCTGCCCCGCTTCGCCACTGAAGCTTTCTTT.

The chain joins TRBV14 to TRBJ2-1; 8 bases are shared with TRBD1. CDR3 length: 16 residues. Germline-derived CDR1 and CDR2 are SGHDN and FVKESK. Trimming took 0 bases from V and 4 from J; bases not matched to a gene: 5. The CDR3 sequence is CASSQEAGGWYNEQFF. DNA of the CDR3: TGTGCCAGCAGCCAAGAGGCAGGGGGCTGGTACAATGAGCAGTTCTTC.

This clonotype was detected ten times or more. The chain carries TRBV28 and TRBJ2-3, with 13 positions matching TRBD2. Losses at the gene ends were 3 bases for V and 6 bases for J; bases not matched to a gene: 3. The CDR3 extends over 15 amino acids. The germline gives CDR1 MDHEN, CDR2 SYDVKM. The CDR3 reads CASSLGLAGSDTQYF. Written as DNA, the CDR3 is TGTGCCAGCAGTTTGGGACTAGCGGGATCTGATACGCAGTATTTT.